This TCR beta chain was documented in a study of T cells in Graves' hyperthyroidism and ophthalmopathy. Study-level results: From stable hyperthyroidism, ophthalmopathy was set apart by a 13 V-J model.

CDR1 is SGHTA, CDR2 FQGNSA, per germline. The CDR3 runs to 14 residues. Trimming removed 6 bases from V and 3 bases from J, with 15 bases in between. At least ten counts were recorded for this clonotype. Its specificity is not known. RNA transcripts served as the template for amplifying TCR beta CDR3 regions. Researchers ran a first-round RT-PCR on the TCR CDR3 using the HTBI primer set. TCRdb ran MiXCR on the multiplex PCR reads and lists one entry per CDR3 protein. The repertoire holds fewer than 650,000 distinct CDR3 sequences, 14% seen once, with more than 6% in the top ten. Patients showing uncontrolled infection, other autoimmune disease, pregnancy or lactation were ineligible. The PBMCs were sourced from fresh peripheral blood (about 9.7 ml).

The source material was blood. The V gene is TRBV7-2, the J gene TRBJ2-7, with D possibly TRBD2 on 6 matching bases. This receptor was obtained from a woman younger than 30 with Graves' ophthalmopathy. The CDR3 loop reads CASRLLALSYEQYF. CDR3 nucleotide sequence: TGTGCCAGCAGGTTACTAGCCCTCAGCTACGAGCAGTACTTC. Full variable domain (outside the CDR3, taken from reference TRBV7-2 and TRBJ2-7): GAGVSQSPSNKVTEKGKDVELRCDPISGHTALYWYRQSLGQGLEFLIYFQGNSAPDKSGLPSDRFSAERTGGSVSTLTIQRTQQEDSAVYLCASRLLALSYEQYFGPGTRLTVT.